This passage covers 23 T cell receptor beta chains from one sample sequenced in a study of blood T cell repertoires in COVID-19. TCRdb's copy holds only in-frame clones and misses some; the assay was immunoSEQ multiplex PCR. The repertoire holds 200,000 to 250,000 clones, with around 90% as singletons. Sequencing was performed on PBMCs or T cells enriched from blood (not recorded which). All receptors come from a woman between 50 and 59 years old with acute COVID-19.

The chain uses TRBV7-2 and TRBJ2-1; a possible D gene is TRBD2 (6 bases). The CDR3 consists of 15 residues. Germline lookup yields CDR1 SGHTA and CDR2 FQGNSA. Trimming cost V 5 bases and J 9 bases, with 20 bases left between them. The CDR3 sequence is CASSARDWVSIEQFF. As DNA, the CDR3 is TGTGCCAGCAGCGCCCGGGACTGGGTTTCGATTGAGCAGTTCTTC.

Only one count was recorded for this clone. This chain connects TRBV6-6 to TRBJ1-3, with 9 positions matching TRBD1. The V gene's germline CDR1 is MNHNY and CDR2 SVGAGI (reference sequence). With 5 bases clipped from V and 5 bases from J, the junction kept 4 bases outside the gene matches. CDR3 length equals 14 residues. The CDR3 DNA sequence: TGTGCCAGCAGTGTCGGACAGGGGCGAAACACCATATATTTT. As protein: CASSVGQGRNTIYF.

The DNA of the CDR3 is TGTGCCAGCAGCTTAAGGGCAGGGGGCGCCGGTGGCTACACCTTC. Translation gives CASSLRAGGAGGYTF. V and J are TRBV7-3 and TRBJ1-2; 8 bases line up with TRBD1. CDR3 length: 15 amino acids. V was pared by 1 base and J by 7 bases, with 8 bases of the junction left unmatched. Germline V lookup: CDR1 SGHTA, CDR2 FQGTGA.

This clone has a single count. J is TRBJ2-7 and V is TRBV2, with 16 bases fitting TRBD2. Germline V lookup: CDR1 SNHLY, CDR2 FYNNEI. The junction had 14 bases not matched to a gene; V was cut back by 4 bases and J by 2 bases. CDR3 length: 20 residues. This CDR3 is CASSGPVYGTSGRAPYEQYF. DNA of the CDR3: TGTGCCAGCAGTGGCCCCGTTTACGGGACTAGCGGGAGGGCCCCCTACGAGCAGTACTTC.

V usage is TRBV7-9 and J usage is TRBJ1-2; D perhaps matches TRBD1 (6 bases). The V gene lost 6 bases and the J gene lost 2 bases, with 10 bases spanning the gap. The germline CDR1 and CDR2 sequences are SEHNR and FQNEAQ (reference sequence). This CDR3 is built from 13 residues. The CDR3 sequence is CASSFQGNYGYTF. Here the CDR3 DNA reads TGTGCCAGCAGTTTTCAGGGGAACTATGGCTACACCTTC.

This clone appeared many times. The chain couples TRBV19 to TRBJ2-7; possibly TRBD2 for D (5 bases). V was pared by 3 bases and J by 4 bases, with 10 bases between. From germline, CDR1 is LNHDA and CDR2 SQIVND (reference sequence). The CDR3 extends over 13 amino acids. The CDR3 is CASSIARGYEQYF. In DNA, the CDR3 is TGTGCCAGTAGTATTGCCAGAGGGTACGAGCAGTACTTC.

This sequence joins TRBV10-3 and TRBJ1-5; 8 bases fit TRBD1. The CDR3 loop spans 13 amino acids. After removal of 9 bases from V and 4 bases from J, the junction contained 5 bases not matched to a gene. Germline values: CDR1 ENHRY, CDR2 SYGVKD. The CDR3 reads CAIGQGSNQPQHF. The CDR3 coding sequence is TGTGCCATAGGACAGGGATCGAATCAGCCCCAGCATTTT.

This chain uses TRBV4-3 with TRBJ2-7, with TRBD2 matching over 11 bases. Germline V gene sequence: CDR1 LGHNA, CDR2 YSLEER. V gave up 1 base and J gave up 4 bases; unmatched junction bases: 9. CDR3 length: 17 amino acids. The DNA for the CDR3 is TGCGCCAGCAGCCAAGCCCCACTAGCGGGAGATCTTTACGAGCAGTACTTC. Protein sequence: CASSQAPLAGDLYEQYF.

This chain links TRBV24-1 with TRBJ2-5; a weak D match, TRBD1 (6 bases). Deletions cut 4 bases from V and 5 bases from J, with 19 bases between. CDR1 KGHDR and CDR2 SFDVKD come from the germline V gene. The CDR3 spans 16 residues. CDR3 residues: CATSDPSGGREETQYF. The CDR3 coding sequence is TGTGCCACCAGTGACCCTTCTGGGGGCAGGGAGGAGACCCAGTACTTC.

The rearrangement uses TRBV5-4 and TRBJ1-3; no clear D gene. The CDR3 consists of 14 residues. CDR1 is SGHNT, CDR2 YYREEE, per germline (reference sequence). Trimming removed 4 bases from V and 3 bases from J, with 11 bases in between. This CDR3 is CASSLGHFGNTIYF. The CDR3 DNA reads as TGTGCCAGCAGCCTAGGCCATTTTGGAAACACCATATATTTT.

The gene calls are TRBV7-9 and TRBJ2-7, with D maybe TRBD2 (5 bases). The CDR3 spans 14 residues. Germline V lookup: CDR1 SEHNR, CDR2 FQNEAQ (reference sequence). With 2 bases removed from V and 6 bases from J, the gap between germline ends came to 14 bases. The CDR3 DNA reads TGTGCCAGCAGCTTACTAGGGCGGGTAGGCGAGCAGTACTTC. Its protein is CASSLLGRVGEQYF.

The chain joins TRBV28 to TRBJ2-7; D is perhaps TRBD1 (6 bases). V was trimmed by 4 bases and J by 3 bases, leaving 19 bases between them. CDR1 and CDR2 (germline): MDHEN, SYDVKM. The CDR3 contains 16 residues. The CDR3 nucleotides read TGTGCCAGCAGTTCAGCACACGAGCAGGGGAGCTACGAGCAGTACTTC. Translating gives CASSSAHEQGSYEQYF.

DNA for the CDR3: TGTGCCAGCAGCCCCTACCCCGATGAGCAGTTCTTC. Encoded protein: CASSPYPDEQFF. J is TRBJ2-1 and V is TRBV7-9; D remains unclear. The germline gives CDR1 SEHNR, CDR2 FQNEAQ (reference sequence). This CDR3 contains 12 residues. Trimming took 5 bases from V and 8 from J, leaving 10 bases between them.

The CDR3: CASSPGGGQWYQAFF. The CDR3 DNA is TGTGCCAGCAGCCCCGGGGGGGGACAGTGGTACCAAGCTTTCTTT. The J gene is TRBJ1-1, the V gene TRBV11-2, with 7 bases lining up with TRBD1. This CDR3 comprises 15 residues. The junction had 15 bases not matched to a gene; V was cut back by 5 bases and J by 9 bases. Germline CDR1 reads SGHAT; CDR2 reads FQNNGV.

The chain carries TRBV5-1 and TRBJ1-1; 7 positions match TRBD1. This CDR3 comprises 17 residues. The germline CDR1 and CDR2 sequences are SGHRS and YFSETQ. J gave up 4 bases and V 0 bases, and 12 bases lay outside the gene matches. CDR3 amino acids: CASSLADRVGFGTEAFF. CDR3 bases: TGCGCCAGCAGCTTGGCCGACAGGGTGGGGTTCGGCACTGAAGCTTTCTTT. The whole variable domain, remainder taken from reference TRBV5-1 and TRBJ1-1, is KAGVTQTPRYLIKTRGQQVTLSCSPISGHRSVSWYQQTPGQGLQFLFEYFSETQRNKGNFPGRFSGRQFSNSRSEMNVSTLELGDSALYLCASSLADRVGFGTEAFFGQGTRLTVV.

This clone was counted a few times. The V call is TRBV21-1, the J call TRBJ2-7; the table gives TRBD2 as D, unverified against the DNA. TRBV21-1 is an annotated pseudogene. The length of the CDR3 is 15 residues. The CDR3 DNA is TGTGCCAGCAGCAGGGAGGGTTCTGGCACCTACGAGCAGTACTTC. Its protein is CASSREGSGTYEQYF.

In nucleotides, the CDR3 is TGTGCCAGTAGTATGGGGGGAACCTCGGGAGGCTACACCTTC. It specifies CASSMGGTSGGYTF. This chain connects TRBV19 to TRBJ1-2, with a possible D match to TRBD1 (5 bases). CDR1 is LNHDA, CDR2 SQIVND, per germline (reference sequence). There are 14 residues in the CDR3. V was trimmed by 3 bases and J by 8 bases, leaving 16 bases between them.

This clone appeared once. The V and J genes are TRBV5-1 and TRBJ2-3, with 10 nucleotides matching TRBD2. With V trimmed by 5 bases and J by 4 bases, 7 bases remained unmatched. The CDR3 sequence is 15 residues long. CDR1 is SGHRS, CDR2 YFSETQ, per germline. This CDR3 is CASSPASGSADTQYF. CDR3 nucleotide sequence: TGCGCCAGCAGTCCAGCTAGCGGGAGTGCAGATACGCAGTATTTT.

This chain joins TRBV18 and TRBJ1-2, with 7 nucleotides matching TRBD1. The junction had 5 bases not matched to a gene; V was cut back by 3 bases and J by 1 base. The CDR3 extends over 15 amino acids. Germline CDR1 reads KGHSH; CDR2 reads LQKENI. The DNA of the CDR3 is TGTGCCAGCTCACCCCAAGGGACAGTTAACTATGGCTACACCTTC. As protein: CASSPQGTVNYGYTF.

This sequence joins TRBV4-1 and TRBJ2-3; possible D gene TRBD2, 5 bases. V was shortened by 2 bases and J by 0 bases, with 12 bases between the two germline ends. CDR1 and CDR2 from the germline V gene are MGHRA and YSYEKL. CDR3 length: 16 amino acids. CDR3 loop: CASSQLGASSTDTQYF. CDR3 nucleotide sequence: TGCGCCAGCAGCCAATTGGGAGCATCGAGCACAGATACGCAGTATTTT.

In its sample, this clone was seen a few times. The rearrangement uses TRBV28 and TRBJ2-7; D is perhaps TRBD1 (6 bases). The CDR3 length is 14 residues. Germline V gene lookup returns CDR1 MDHEN and CDR2 SYDVKM. V shed 6 bases and J shed 3 bases, with 15 bases lying between them. The CDR3 sequence is CASRISGENYEQYF. DNA for the CDR3: TGTGCCAGCAGAATCTCAGGGGAAAACTACGAGCAGTACTTC.

The rearrangement links TRBV9 to TRBJ1-6; TRBD1 matches at 9 bases. Germline-derived CDR1 and CDR2 are SGDLS and YYNGEE. V gave up 3 bases and J gave up 9 bases; unmatched junction bases: 7. The CDR3 is made up of 15 amino acids. CDR3 sequence: CASSATGGDFSPLHF. CDR3 sequence (DNA): TGTGCCAGCAGCGCGACAGGGGGTGACTTTTCACCCCTCCACTTT.

The chain couples TRBV27 to TRBJ2-7, with 8 nucleotides matching TRBD2. Germline values: CDR1 MNHEY, CDR2 SMNVEV (reference sequence). The CDR3 consists of 12 residues. V trimming: 8 bases; J trimming: 6 bases; junction bases outside the gene matches: 6. The CDR3 coding sequence is TGTGCCAGCCACGCCCGGGGGGGCGAGCAGTACTTC. Amino acid sequence: CASHARGGEQYF.